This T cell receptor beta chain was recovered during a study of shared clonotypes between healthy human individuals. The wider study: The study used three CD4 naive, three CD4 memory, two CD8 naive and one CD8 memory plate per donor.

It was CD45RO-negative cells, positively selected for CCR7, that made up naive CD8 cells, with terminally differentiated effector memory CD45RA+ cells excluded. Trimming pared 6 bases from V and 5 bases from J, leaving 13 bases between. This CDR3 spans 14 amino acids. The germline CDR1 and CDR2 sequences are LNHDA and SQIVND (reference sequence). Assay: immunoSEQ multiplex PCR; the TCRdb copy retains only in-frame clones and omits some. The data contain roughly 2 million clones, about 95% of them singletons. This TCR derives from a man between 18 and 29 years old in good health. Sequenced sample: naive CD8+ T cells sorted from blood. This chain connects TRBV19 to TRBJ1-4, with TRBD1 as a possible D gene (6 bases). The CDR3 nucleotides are TGTGCCAGTAGCCAAAGGGGGGAAAATGAAAAACTGTTTTTT. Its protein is CASSQRGENEKLFF.